Below are 8 T cell receptor beta chains sequenced from a single sample in a study of T-cell reconstitution after alpha-beta-depleted transplantation in children. Researchers prepared the TCRbeta library using unique molecular identifiers, the study reports. Each CDR3 protein is one row after TCRdb ran MiXCR on the PCR reads. This table holds roughly 500,000 distinct CDR3 sequences, around 19% found once. The sequences come from PBMCs from the stem cell graft donor, collected from the stem cell graft. Receptor source: a human donor who donated a stem cell graft to a child with acute lymphoblastic leukemia.

Only a few counts were recorded for this clonotype. This chain connects TRBV6-5 to TRBJ2-7; possibly TRBD2 for D (6 bases). This CDR3 has 15 amino acids. Trimming stripped 0 bases from V and 5 bases from J, with 14 bases between. Germline V gene data show CDR1 as MNHEY and CDR2 as SVGAGI. CDR3 DNA: TGTGCCAGCAGTTACTCGTCCGGAGGGGACGACGAGCAGTACTTC. This translates into CASSYSSGGDDEQYF.

This clonotype appeared a few times. This chain connects TRBV20-1 to TRBJ2-1, with D tentatively TRBD1 (6 bases). The CDR3 loop spans 13 amino acids. V was pared by 1 base and J by 7 bases, with 11 bases between. CDR1 and CDR2 (germline): DFQATT, SNEGSKA (reference sequence). For the CDR3, the DNA is TGCAGTGCTAGAGGGACAGTCCCTAATGAGCAGTTCTTC. Translated, it gives CSARGTVPNEQFF.

Concerning this clonotype itself: A much bigger clone sits one base away, suggesting this may be a read error. The gene calls are TRBV10-3 and TRBJ2-1; 14 bases fit TRBD2. V was pared by 4 bases and J by 5 bases, with 7 bases of the junction left unmatched. This CDR3 has 17 residues. Germline V CDR1 and CDR2: ENHRY, SYGVKD. The CDR3 reads CAISVRLAGGPDNEQFF. CDR3 sequence (DNA): TGTGCCATCAGTGTAAGACTAGCGGGAGGGCCTGACAATGAGCAGTTCTTC.

This chain connects TRBV29-1 to TRBJ1-5, with unresolved D. V lost 4 bases, J lost 0 bases, and 10 bases lay in between. From germline, CDR1 is SQVTM and CDR2 ANQGSEA. The CDR3 runs 14 residues. This CDR3 is CSVVPDNSNQPQHF. CDR3 bases: TGCAGCGTTGTGCCGGATAATAGCAATCAGCCCCAGCATTTT.

The chain is built from TRBV5-1 and TRBJ1-2, with D possibly being TRBD1 (5 bases). The germline V gene encodes CDR1 SGHRS and CDR2 YFSETQ. This CDR3 is 15 amino acids long. With 0 bases removed from V and 8 bases from J, the gap between germline ends came to 17 bases. In DNA, the CDR3 is TGCGCCAGCAGCTTGGTAATGCTAGGGGTGGACGGCTACACCTTC. It translates to CASSLVMLGVDGYTF.

The rearrangement links TRBV29-1 to TRBJ2-7; no clear D gene. CDR1 is SQVTM and CDR2 is ANQGSEA in the germline V gene. The CDR3 sequence is 13 residues long. V lost 2 bases to trimming and J lost 4 bases, with 12 bases between them. This CDR3 is CSVESKGDYEQYF. CDR3 DNA sequence: TGCAGCGTTGAATCTAAGGGCGATTACGAGCAGTACTTC.

This clonotype was seen a handful of times. The gene calls are TRBV28 and TRBJ2-7; perhaps D is TRBD1 or TRBD2 (5 bases each). The CDR3 is 14 amino acids. Germline CDR1 is MDHEN and CDR2 is SYDVKM. The ends were cut back, 3 bases at V and 4 bases at J, with 13 bases in the middle. DNA of the CDR3: TGTGCCAGCAGTTTCCGGGGACGCCAGTACGAGCAGTACTTC. Translation: CASSFRGRQYEQYF.

In this sample, this clonotype turned up a few times. The rearrangement uses TRBV27 and TRBJ2-2; TRBD2 matches 9 bases. V was clipped by 11 bases and J by 2 bases; unmatched bases: 6. From germline, CDR1 is MNHEY and CDR2 SMNVEV (reference sequence). The CDR3 runs to 14 residues. The CDR3, as DNA: TGTGCCTCGGCTAGCGGGACAAACACCGGGGAGCTGTTTTTT. Translated, it gives CASASGTNTGELFF.